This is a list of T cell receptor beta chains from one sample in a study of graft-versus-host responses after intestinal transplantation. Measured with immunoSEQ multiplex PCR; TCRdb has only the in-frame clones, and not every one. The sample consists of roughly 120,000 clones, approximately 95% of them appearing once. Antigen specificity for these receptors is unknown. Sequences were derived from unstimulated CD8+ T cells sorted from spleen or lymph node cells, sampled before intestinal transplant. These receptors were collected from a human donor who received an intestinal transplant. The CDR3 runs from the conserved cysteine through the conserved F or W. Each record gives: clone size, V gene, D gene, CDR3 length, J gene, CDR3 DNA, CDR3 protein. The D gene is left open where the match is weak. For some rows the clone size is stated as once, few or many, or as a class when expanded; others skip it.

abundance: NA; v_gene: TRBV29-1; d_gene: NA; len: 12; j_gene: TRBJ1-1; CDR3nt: TGCAGCGTTATTCCTGGGAACACTGAAGCTTTCTTT; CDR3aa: CSVIPGNTEAFF
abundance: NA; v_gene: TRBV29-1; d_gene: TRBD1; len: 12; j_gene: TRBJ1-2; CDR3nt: TGCAGCGGCGAGGGGGCAGGGTATGGCTACACCTTC; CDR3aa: CSGEGAGYGYTF
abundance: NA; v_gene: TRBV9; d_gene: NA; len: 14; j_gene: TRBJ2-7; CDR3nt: TGTGCCAGCAGCGTAGGGACACGCACCTACGAGCAGTACTTC; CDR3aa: CASSVGTRTYEQYF
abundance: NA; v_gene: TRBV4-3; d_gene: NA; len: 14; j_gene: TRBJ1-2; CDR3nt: TGCGCCAGCAGCCAGAGACAGGCTAACTATGGCTACACCTTC; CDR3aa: CASSQRQANYGYTF
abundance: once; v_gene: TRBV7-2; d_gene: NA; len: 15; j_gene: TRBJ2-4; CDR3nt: TGTGCCAGCAGCTTAGCGATAGGGTACCTGAACATTCAGTACTTC; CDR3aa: CASSLAIGYLNIQYF
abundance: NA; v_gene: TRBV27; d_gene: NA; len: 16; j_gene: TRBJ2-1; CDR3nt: TGTGCCAGCAGTCCCGGGGCAGGGCTGCGTAACAATGAGCAGTTCTTC; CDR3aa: CASSPGAGLRNNEQFF
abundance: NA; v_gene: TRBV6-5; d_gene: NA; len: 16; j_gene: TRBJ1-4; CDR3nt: TGTGCCAGCAGTTACACCTTAGACAGTCCCCAAGAAAAACTGTTTTTT; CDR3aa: CASSYTLDSPQEKLFF
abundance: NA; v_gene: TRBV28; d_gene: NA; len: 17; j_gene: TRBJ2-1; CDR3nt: TGTGCCAGCAGCTACGCCACGGTGGGTTTAAGGGTTATTGAGCAGTTCTTC; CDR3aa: CASSYATVGLRVIEQFF
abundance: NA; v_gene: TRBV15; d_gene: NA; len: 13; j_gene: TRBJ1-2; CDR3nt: TGTGCCACCAGTCTCTACCCCCTCTCGGGCTACACCTTC; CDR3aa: CATSLYPLSGYTF
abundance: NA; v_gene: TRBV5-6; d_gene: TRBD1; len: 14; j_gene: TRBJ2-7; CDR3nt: TGTGCCAGCAGCTTTGGGACAGGGGGCTACGAGCAGTACTTC; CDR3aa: CASSFGTGGYEQYF
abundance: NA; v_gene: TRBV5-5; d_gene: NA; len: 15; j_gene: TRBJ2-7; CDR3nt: TGTGCCAGCAGCTTGGAAGGTAGCGGATCCTACGAGCAGTACTTC; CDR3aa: CASSLEGSGSYEQYF
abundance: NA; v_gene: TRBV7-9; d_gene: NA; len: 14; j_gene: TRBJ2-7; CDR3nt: TGTGCCAGCAGCTTAGAAGGGGGCTCCTACGAGCAGTACTTC; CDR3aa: CASSLEGGSYEQYF
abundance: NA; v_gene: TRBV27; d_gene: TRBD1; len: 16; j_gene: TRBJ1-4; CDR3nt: TGTGCCAGCAGTTTGTTCAGACAGGGAATAAATGAAAAACTGTTTTTT; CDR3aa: CASSLFRQGINEKLFF
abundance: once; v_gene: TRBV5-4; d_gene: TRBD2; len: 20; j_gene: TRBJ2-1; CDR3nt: TGTGCCAGCAGCCTAACCCCCATAGCCCTAGCGGGAGACTCCTACAATGAGCAGTTCTTC; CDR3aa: CASSLTPIALAGDSYNEQFF
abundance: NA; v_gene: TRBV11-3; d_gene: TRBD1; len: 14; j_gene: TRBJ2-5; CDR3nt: TGTGCCAGCAGCGCTACAGGGGAAGGAGAGACCCAGTACTTC; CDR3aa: CASSATGEGETQYF